One sample yielded the 14 T cell receptor beta chains listed below, sequenced in a study of cytomegalovirus exposure and HLA in healthy donors. Amplification used 60 Vbeta primers and 13 Jbeta primers. The method was immunoSEQ multiplex PCR; TCRdb's version includes in-frame clones alone and lacks a portion of them. The data contain around 180,000 clones, about three quarters of them seen just once; the ten biggest clones take up 1.5%. Sequenced sample: PBMCs. The receptors were sampled from a girl aged 10 to 17 in good health and CMV-seronegative.

V is TRBV7-6 and J is TRBJ2-1; a weak D match, TRBD1 (7 bases). This CDR3 region has 15 residues. Deletions cut 4 bases from V and 6 bases from J, with 16 bases between. CDR1 is SGHVS and CDR2 is FNYEAQ in the germline V gene. The CDR3 is CASSYQQGGPNEQFF. CDR3 DNA sequence: TGTGCCAGCAGCTACCAGCAGGGGGGACCCAATGAGCAGTTCTTC. Variable domain in full (rest from reference TRBV7-6 and TRBJ2-1): GAGVSQSPRYKVTKRGQDVALRCDPISGHVSLYWYRQALGQGPEFLTYFNYEAQQDKSGLPNDRFSAERPEGSISTLTIQRTEQRDSAMYRCASSYQQGGPNEQFFGPGTRLTVL.

The chain couples TRBV27 to TRBJ1-5; 7 bases line up with TRBD1. Trimming removed 5 bases from V and 6 bases from J; junction bases left unmatched: 16. Germline V gene lookup returns CDR1 MNHEY and CDR2 SMNVEV (reference sequence). The CDR3 has 17 residues. CDR3 sequence (DNA): TGTGCCAGCAGTCCCGTGGGACAGCCACCAGTTAGTCAGCCCCAGCATTTT. It translates to CASSPVGQPPVSQPQHF.

The chain is built from TRBV2 and TRBJ2-7, with 16 bases that match TRBD2. The CDR3 is 17 residues long. Germline CDR1 reads SNHLY; CDR2 reads FYNNEI. V shed 7 bases, J shed 0 bases, and the junction held 6 bases outside the gene matches. The CDR3 nucleotides are TGTGCCAGCACCGAGGGACTAGCGGGGGGGAGCTCCTACGAGCAGTACTTC. It specifies CASTEGLAGGSSYEQYF.

The chain uses TRBV2 and TRBJ1-2; no reliable D call. The V end was cut by 5 bases, the J end by 7 bases, with 8 bases between. The germline V gene has CDR1 SNHLY and CDR2 FYNNEI. There are 11 residues in the CDR3. The CDR3 bases are TGTGCCAGCAGTTCGACTGTTGGCTACACCTTC. It yields the protein CASSSTVGYTF.

V and J are TRBV7-9 and TRBJ2-2, with TRBD1 as a possible D gene (6 bases). The CDR3 totals 14 residues. V lost 7 bases and J 7 bases, leaving 16 bases between the germline ends. CDR1 SEHNR and CDR2 FQNEAQ come from the germline V gene (reference sequence). The CDR3 loop reads CASTPGGGVGELFF. The CDR3, as DNA: TGTGCCAGCACCCCTGGGGGCGGAGTCGGGGAGCTGTTTTTT.

The rearrangement links TRBV27 to TRBJ2-1; 8 nucleotides match TRBD2. The V and J ends lost 5 bases and 8 bases, in that order; junction bases with no gene match: 14. The CDR3 has 16 residues. Germline CDR1 reads MNHEY; CDR2 reads SMNVEV (reference sequence). The chain's CDR3 is CASSPQSGGPSHEQFF. Written as DNA, the CDR3 is TGTGCCAGCAGTCCGCAGAGCGGGGGACCATCCCATGAGCAGTTCTTC.

The V gene is TRBV5-1, the J gene TRBJ2-3; 8 nucleotides line up with TRBD2. J was trimmed by 2 bases and V by 0 bases; bases with no gene match: 8. This CDR3 contains 17 residues. From germline, CDR1 is SGHRS and CDR2 YFSETQ. CDR3 nucleotides: TGCGCCAGCAGCTTGGATCTGTCGGGGGGGCCCACAGATACGCAGTATTTT. Residues: CASSLDLSGGPTDTQYF.

This chain joins TRBV2 and TRBJ1-6; D not resolved. The ends were cut back, 0 bases at V and 4 bases at J, with 7 bases in the middle. The CDR3 has 15 amino acids. The germline V gene encodes CDR1 SNHLY and CDR2 FYNNEI. The CDR3 bases are TGTGCCAGCAGTGAAGCGCGGTCGTATAATTCACCCCTCCACTTT. Its translation is CASSEARSYNSPLHF.

CDR3 loop: CASSEAGPGQGLETQYF. The CDR3, as DNA: TGTGCCAGCAGTGAGGCCGGGCCGGGACAGGGGTTAGAGACCCAGTACTTC. This sequence joins TRBV6-1 and TRBJ2-5, with 10 positions matching TRBD1. CDR1 MNHNS and CDR2 SASEGT come from the germline V gene. J lost 4 bases, V lost 3 bases, and 11 bases had no gene match. The CDR3 is 17 residues long.

The chain links TRBV15 to TRBJ1-5; 7 bases are shared with TRBD1. The CDR3 is 16 amino acids. The germline V gene has CDR1 LNHNV and CDR2 YYDKDF (reference sequence). J lost 4 bases, V lost 0 bases, and 6 bases had no gene match. The CDR3 here is CATSRDEGAWNQPQHF. Written as DNA, the CDR3 is TGTGCCACCAGCAGAGATGAGGGGGCCTGGAATCAGCCCCAGCATTTT. The full variable domain, in which reference TRBV15 and TRBJ1-5 provide the parts outside the CDR3, is DAMVIQNPRYQVTQFGKPVTLSCSQTLNHNVMYWYQQKSSQAPKLLFHYYDKDFNNEADTPDNFQSRRPNTSFCFLDIRSPGLGDTAMYLCATSRDEGAWNQPQHFGDGTRLSIL.

The chain carries TRBV9 and TRBJ1-6, with D unclear. This CDR3 has 14 residues. V was shortened by 0 bases and J by 7 bases, with 8 bases between the two germline ends. Germline CDR1 reads SGDLS; CDR2 reads YYNGEE. In DNA form, the CDR3 reads TGTGCCAGCAGCGTAGAGTTCCGGAATTCACCCCTCCACTTT. It encodes CASSVEFRNSPLHF. The whole variable domain, filled in from reference TRBV9 and TRBJ1-6, reads DSGVTQTPKHLITATGQRVTLRCSPRSGDLSVYWYQQSLDQGLQFLIQYYNGEERAKGNILERFSAQQFPDLHSELNLSSLELGDSALYFCASSVEFRNSPLHFGNGTRLTVT.

Only a few counts were recorded for this clone. The chain joins TRBV2 to TRBJ1-1, with no clear D. V was clipped by 4 bases and J by 7 bases, with 7 bases between them. Germline V lookup: CDR1 SNHLY, CDR2 FYNNEI. The CDR3 has 11 residues. The CDR3 DNA reads as TGTGCCAGCAGTGGCGTCGGTGAAGCTTTCTTT. It translates to CASSGVGEAFF.

In this sample, this clone turned up once. V and J are TRBV28 and TRBJ1-1; 10 positions agree with TRBD1. In germline, CDR1 is MDHEN, CDR2 SYDVKM. The CDR3 sequence is 16 residues long. The V gene end was trimmed by 2 bases and the J gene end by 4 bases; junction bases not matched to a gene: 7. The CDR3 sequence: CASSLRQGAGGTEAFF. The CDR3 nucleotides read TGTGCCAGCAGTTTAAGACAGGGGGCGGGGGGCACTGAAGCTTTCTTT.

On this clone itself: Additional DNA sequences in this sample encode the identical CDR3. This chain uses TRBV6-4 with TRBJ1-1, with D hard to call. The CDR3 totals 13 residues. Trimming took off 6 bases at V and 2 bases at J, with 10 bases between the two ends. Germline V gene lookup returns CDR1 MRHNA and CDR2 SNTAGT. The CDR3 reads CASSQTGNTEAFF. For the CDR3, the DNA is TGTGCCAGCAGCCAGACGGGAAACACTGAAGCTTTCTTT.